The entry below describes one T cell receptor beta chain. This clonotype was observed many times. The target of this receptor is not known. It has no much larger one-base neighbor in the sample; base qualities were not kept. This sample is drawn from a study of prognosis after radiotherapy for stage I lung cancer (dated by TCRdb to the early 2020s). Study-wide context: Between April 2018 and January 2019, nineteen patients with stage I NSCLC were enrolled in Nanjing, China. On tumor histology, twelve patients had adenocarcinoma and several had squamous cell carcinoma. Peripheral blood TCR beta repertoires were profiled in stage I NSCLC patients before and after stereotactic body radiotherapy, and the study then linked these repertoires to distant failure. Every patient was regarded as medically inoperable, because of comorbidities in 11 to 12 cases and refusal of surgery in roughly seven cases. The cohort included under 15 men and a handful of women, with a median age of approximately 74 years and a range of about 50 to 90 years. No patient received concurrent therapy alongside SBRT. The study sequenced approximately 38 blood samples from approximately 20 patients, one before and one after SBRT per patient. In 15 or so patients the disease was a newly diagnosed primary stage I lung tumor, whereas about 5 had oligometastatic NSCLC following surgical resection of the primary tumor. SBRT was delivered in 3 to 5 fractions with a biologically effective dose of at least 100 Gy, and image-guided IMRT or VMAT was used for delivery. Four of the 19 patients developed distant metastases after SBRT, at a median of approximately 7 months; the other 15 showed no significant progression. The research as a whole found: After SBRT, the count of unique TCR clones dropped from a median of approximately 11,000 beforehand to 6,000 to 7,500 afterward (Wilcoxon paired P=0.011). Post-SBRT Shannon entropy and its change from baseline were lower in patients who developed distant metastases; baseline Shannon entropy was not associated with metastases. No determination of tumor specificity was made for expanded TCR clones. No adjustment for multiple comparisons was applied to any of the reported P values. Limitations of the study included a small cohort and short follow-up, and the study findings need independent validation. Differences in TRBV and TRBJ usage frequencies by metastasis status were reportedly observed in two V genes at baseline and in several V and two J genes after SBRT.

No patient had a history of other malignancies or prior chemotherapy or radiotherapy, and all had node-negative disease on CT and PET/CT. About 6.2 milliliters of peripheral venous blood were drawn into EDTA tubes at each of two time points. PBMCs were isolated by Ficoll-Paque Plus density-gradient centrifugation. Samples were stored at -80°C immediately after collection until analysis. Two rounds of multiplex PCR on genomic DNA were used to amplify the TCR beta CDR3 region. The first PCR round used primers specific to each TRBV and TRBJ gene, with sequences filed in Chinese patent CN105087789A. Universal primers were used in the second PCR round. The Roche High Pure PCR Template Preparation Kit was used to extract genomic DNA from frozen PBMCs. An Illumina HiSeq 3000 was used to sequence the libraries paired-end with 151 bp reads. The published analysis was carried out like this. CutAdapt was used to discard raw reads that did not contain the multiplex PCR primer sequences. High-quality paired reads were merged into contigs with PEAR. By aligning each contig to reference sequences, MiXCR assigned the TRB V, D and J gene segments to that contig. To remove sequencing errors, CDR3 sequences were clustered according to base quality and sequence similarity. Diversity was calculated as Shannon entropy divided by the natural log of the number of productive TCR sequences. Clonality was defined as one minus Shannon entropy divided by the natural log of the number of unique clonotypes. Using the Youden index from ROC curves, the researchers picked the repertoire-metric cut-offs for progression-free survival, and all analyses were carried out in R 3.5.3. The raw public data were reprocessed by TCRdb itself: fastp quality trimming at Q25, MiXCR clonotype calling, in-frame beta chains only. Each CDR3 protein gets just one entry, which takes the most common genes and DNA from the rows behind it. For this entry, the V and J calls and clone size follow TCRdb and not the study's own pipeline. Here the sample has tens of thousands of distinct CDR3 sequences; 26% occur a single time. Around 8% of the sample is in the top ten clones.

For this chain, trimming is 5 bases at the V end and 6 bases at the J end, and the number of junction bases without a gene match is 4. From the germline V gene (reference sequence), CDR1 is SEHNR and CDR2 is FQNEAQ. There are 13 amino acids in the CDR3, from cysteine to phenylalanine inclusive. The only DNA kept is the CDR3, 39 bases in frame from the first base. Sample: PBMCs, taken before or after stereotactic body radiation therapy (not recorded which). The rearrangement joined TRBV7-9 to TRBJ2-1; 7 central nucleotides agree with TRBD2. The origin of this receptor is a donor over 45 with non-small cell lung cancer. The CDR3 loop reads CASSQSGGNEQFF. The sequenced DNA: TGTGCCAGCAGCCAATCGGGGGGCAATGAGCAGTTCTTC.